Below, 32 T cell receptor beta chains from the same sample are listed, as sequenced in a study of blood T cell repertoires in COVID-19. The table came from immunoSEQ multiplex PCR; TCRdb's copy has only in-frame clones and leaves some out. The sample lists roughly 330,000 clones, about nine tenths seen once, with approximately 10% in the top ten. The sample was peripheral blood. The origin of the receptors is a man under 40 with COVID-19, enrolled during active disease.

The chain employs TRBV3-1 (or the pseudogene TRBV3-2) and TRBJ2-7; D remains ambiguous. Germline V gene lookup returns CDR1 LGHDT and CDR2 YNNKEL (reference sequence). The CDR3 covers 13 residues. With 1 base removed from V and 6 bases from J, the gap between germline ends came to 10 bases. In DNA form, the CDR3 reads TGTGCCAGCAGCCAAGTTCGAGGAAGCGAGCAGTACTTC. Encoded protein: CASSQVRGSEQYF.

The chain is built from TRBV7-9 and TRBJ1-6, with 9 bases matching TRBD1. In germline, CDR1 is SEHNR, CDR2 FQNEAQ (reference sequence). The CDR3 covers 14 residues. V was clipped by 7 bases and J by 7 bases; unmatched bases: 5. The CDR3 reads CASTRTGENSPLHF. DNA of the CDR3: TGTGCCAGCACCCGGACAGGGGAAAATTCACCCCTCCACTTT.

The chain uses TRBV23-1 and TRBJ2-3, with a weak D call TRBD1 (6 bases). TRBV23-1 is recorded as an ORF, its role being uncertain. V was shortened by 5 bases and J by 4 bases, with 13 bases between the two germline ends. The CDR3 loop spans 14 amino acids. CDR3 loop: CASSTNTGPDTQYF. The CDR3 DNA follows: TGCGCCAGCAGTACCAACACAGGGCCAGATACGCAGTATTTT.

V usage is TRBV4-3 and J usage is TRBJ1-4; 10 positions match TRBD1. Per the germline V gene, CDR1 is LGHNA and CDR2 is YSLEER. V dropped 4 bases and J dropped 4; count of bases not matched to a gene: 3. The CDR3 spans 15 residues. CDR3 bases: TGCGCCAGCAGCCTGAGGACAGGGGGTAATGAAAAACTGTTTTTT. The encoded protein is CASSLRTGGNEKLFF.

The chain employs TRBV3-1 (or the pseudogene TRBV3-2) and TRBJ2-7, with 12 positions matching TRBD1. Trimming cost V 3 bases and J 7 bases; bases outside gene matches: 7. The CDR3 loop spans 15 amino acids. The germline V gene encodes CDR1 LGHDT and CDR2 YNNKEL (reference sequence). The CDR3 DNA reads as TGTGCCAGCAGCCACCCGGGACAGGGGGCGGGGGAGCAGTACTTC. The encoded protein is CASSHPGQGAGEQYF.

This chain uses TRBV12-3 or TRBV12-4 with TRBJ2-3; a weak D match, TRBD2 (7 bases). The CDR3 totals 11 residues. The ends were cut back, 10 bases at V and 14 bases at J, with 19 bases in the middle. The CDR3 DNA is TGTGCCATTAAAGGGGGGGCATCACCGTATTTT. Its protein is CAIKGGASPYF.

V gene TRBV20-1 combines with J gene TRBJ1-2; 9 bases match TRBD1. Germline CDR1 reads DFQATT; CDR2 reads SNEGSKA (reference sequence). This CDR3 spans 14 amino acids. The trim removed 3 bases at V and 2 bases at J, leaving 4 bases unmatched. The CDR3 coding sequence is TGCAGTGCTAGTGGGACAGGGCCCAACTATGGCTACACCTTC. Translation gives CSASGTGPNYGYTF.

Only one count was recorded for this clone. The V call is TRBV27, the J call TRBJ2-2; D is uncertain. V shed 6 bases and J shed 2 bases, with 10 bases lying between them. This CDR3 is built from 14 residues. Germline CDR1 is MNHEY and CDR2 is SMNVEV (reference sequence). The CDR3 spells CASSPLVNTGELFF. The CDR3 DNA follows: TGTGCCAGCAGCCCACTTGTTAACACCGGGGAGCTGTTTTTT.

This chain's CDR3 is CASSTDRFRNSPLHF. DNA of the CDR3: TGTGCCAGCAGCACTGATAGATTTCGGAATTCACCCCTCCACTTT. The rearrangement uses TRBV5-4 and TRBJ1-6, with D unresolved. CDR1 is SGHNT, CDR2 YYREEE, per germline (reference sequence). This CDR3 has 15 residues. V was clipped by 4 bases and J by 7 bases, with 15 bases between them.

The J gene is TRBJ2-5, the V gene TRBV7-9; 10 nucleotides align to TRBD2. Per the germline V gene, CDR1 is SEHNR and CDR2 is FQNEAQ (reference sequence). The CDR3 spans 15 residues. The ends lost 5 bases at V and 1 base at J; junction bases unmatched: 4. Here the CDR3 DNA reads TGTGCCAGCAGCCGCTGGACTAGCGGCCAAGAGACCCAGTACTTC. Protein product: CASSRWTSGQETQYF.

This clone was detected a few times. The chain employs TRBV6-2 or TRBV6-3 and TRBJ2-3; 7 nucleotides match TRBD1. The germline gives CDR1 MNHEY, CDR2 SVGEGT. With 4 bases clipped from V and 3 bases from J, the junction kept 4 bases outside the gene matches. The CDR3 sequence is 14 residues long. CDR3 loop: CASSLTGETDTQYF. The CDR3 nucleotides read TGTGCCAGCAGTTTAACAGGGGAGACAGATACGCAGTATTTT.

The CDR3 region has the DNA TGTGCCAGCTCACGCATCGGACAGGGGATAGGTCTGAATGAGCAGTTCTTC. It translates to CASSRIGQGIGLNEQFF. The chain employs TRBV18 and TRBJ2-1, with 9 bases matching TRBD1. Germline V gene lookup returns CDR1 KGHSH and CDR2 LQKENI. This CDR3 region has 17 residues. The ends lost 4 bases at V and 7 bases at J; junction bases unmatched: 14.

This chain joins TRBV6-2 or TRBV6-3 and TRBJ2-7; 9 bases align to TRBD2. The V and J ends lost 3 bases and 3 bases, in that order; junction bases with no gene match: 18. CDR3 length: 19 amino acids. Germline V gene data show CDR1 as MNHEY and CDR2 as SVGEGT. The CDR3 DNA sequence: TGTGCCAGCAGTTATACAGGTTTGACTAGCGGAAGATCTAACTACGAGCAGTACTTC. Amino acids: CASSYTGLTSGRSNYEQYF.

The CDR3 DNA reads TGTGCCAGCTCACCAGCGCGTGCAGATACGCAGTATTTT. Translation: CASSPARADTQYF. This chain joins TRBV18 and TRBJ2-3; D gene uncertain. The CDR3 is 13 amino acids. Trimming took 2 bases from V and 4 from J, leaving 7 bases between them. The germline CDR1 and CDR2 sequences are KGHSH and LQKENI.

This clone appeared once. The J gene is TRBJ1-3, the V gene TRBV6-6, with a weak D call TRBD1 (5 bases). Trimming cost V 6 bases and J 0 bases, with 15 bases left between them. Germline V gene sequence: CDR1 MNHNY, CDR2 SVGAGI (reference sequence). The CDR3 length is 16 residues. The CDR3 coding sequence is TGTGCCAGCAGCTATGACAGAGGAAACTCTGGAAACACCATATATTTT. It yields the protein CASSYDRGNSGNTIYF.

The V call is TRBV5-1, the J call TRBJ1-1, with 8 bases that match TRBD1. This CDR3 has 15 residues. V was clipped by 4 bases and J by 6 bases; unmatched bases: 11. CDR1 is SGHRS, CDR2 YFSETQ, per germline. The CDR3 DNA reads TGCGCCAGCAGCAGGTCTCAGGGGGCGGAGGCTGAAGCTTTCTTT. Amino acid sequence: CASSRSQGAEAEAFF.

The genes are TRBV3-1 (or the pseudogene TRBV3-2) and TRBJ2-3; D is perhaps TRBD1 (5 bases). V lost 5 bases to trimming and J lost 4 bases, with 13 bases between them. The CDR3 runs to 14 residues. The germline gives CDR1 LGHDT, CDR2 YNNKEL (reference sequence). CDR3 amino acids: CASSTFVGPDTQYF. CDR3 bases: TGTGCCAGCAGCACCTTTGTGGGGCCAGATACGCAGTATTTT.

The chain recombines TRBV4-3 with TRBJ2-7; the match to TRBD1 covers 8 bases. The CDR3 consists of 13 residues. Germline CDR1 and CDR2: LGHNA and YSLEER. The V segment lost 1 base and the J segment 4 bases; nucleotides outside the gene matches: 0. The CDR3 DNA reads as TGCGCCAGCAGCCAAGGGACAGGGTACGAGCAGTACTTC. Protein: CASSQGTGYEQYF.

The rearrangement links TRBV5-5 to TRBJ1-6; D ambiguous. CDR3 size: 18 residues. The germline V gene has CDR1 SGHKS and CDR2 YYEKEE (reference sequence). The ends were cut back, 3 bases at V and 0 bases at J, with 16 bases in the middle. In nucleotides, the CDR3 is TGTGCCAGCAGCTCCTATACCACCGGGAGCTCCTATAATTCACCCCTCCACTTT. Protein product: CASSSYTTGSSYNSPLHF.

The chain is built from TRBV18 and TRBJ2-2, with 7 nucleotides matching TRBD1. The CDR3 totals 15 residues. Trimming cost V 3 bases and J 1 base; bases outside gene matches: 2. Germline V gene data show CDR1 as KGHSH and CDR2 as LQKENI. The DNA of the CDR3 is TGTGCCAGCTCACCGAGACAGGGGAACACCGGGGAGCTGTTTTTT. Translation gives CASSPRQGNTGELFF.

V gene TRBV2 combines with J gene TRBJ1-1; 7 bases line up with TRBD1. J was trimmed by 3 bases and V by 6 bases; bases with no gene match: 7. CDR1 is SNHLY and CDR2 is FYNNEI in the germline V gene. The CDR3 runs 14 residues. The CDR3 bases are TGTGCCAGCAGGGGGGACAGCCAATACACTGAAGCTTTCTTT. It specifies CASRGDSQYTEAFF.

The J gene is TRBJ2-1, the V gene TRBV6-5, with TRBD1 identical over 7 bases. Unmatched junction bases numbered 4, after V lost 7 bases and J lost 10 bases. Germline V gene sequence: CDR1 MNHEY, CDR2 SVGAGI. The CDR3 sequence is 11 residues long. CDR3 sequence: CASTTGQEQFF. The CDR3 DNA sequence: TGTGCCAGCACGACGGGACAGGAGCAGTTCTTC.

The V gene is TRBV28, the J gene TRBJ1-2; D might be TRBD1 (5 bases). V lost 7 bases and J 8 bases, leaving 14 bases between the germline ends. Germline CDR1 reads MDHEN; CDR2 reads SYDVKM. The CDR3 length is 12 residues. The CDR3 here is CASNVGGRGYTF. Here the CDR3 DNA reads TGTGCCAGCAACGTGGGGGGACGCGGCTACACCTTC.

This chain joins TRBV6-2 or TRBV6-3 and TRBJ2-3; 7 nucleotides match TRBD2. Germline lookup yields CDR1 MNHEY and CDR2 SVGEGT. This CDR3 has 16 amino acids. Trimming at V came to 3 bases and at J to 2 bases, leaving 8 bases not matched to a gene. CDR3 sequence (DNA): TGTGCCAGCAGTTATGGCGGGGGTCACCTCACAGATACGCAGTATTTT. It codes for CASSYGGGHLTDTQYF.

This CDR3 is CASSHGQGASYEQYF. CDR3 DNA sequence: TGCGCCAGCAGTCACGGACAGGGGGCCTCCTACGAGCAGTACTTC. The chain has TRBV5-1 and TRBJ2-7; 11 bases agree with TRBD1. J was trimmed by 0 bases and V by 5 bases; bases with no gene match: 4. Germline CDR1 and CDR2: SGHRS and YFSETQ. The CDR3 sequence is 15 residues long.

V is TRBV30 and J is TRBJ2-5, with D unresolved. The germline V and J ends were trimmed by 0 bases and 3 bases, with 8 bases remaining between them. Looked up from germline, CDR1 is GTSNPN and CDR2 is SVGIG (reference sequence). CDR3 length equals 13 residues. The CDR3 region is CAWSVADKETQYF. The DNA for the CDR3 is TGTGCCTGGAGTGTGGCAGATAAAGAGACCCAGTACTTC.

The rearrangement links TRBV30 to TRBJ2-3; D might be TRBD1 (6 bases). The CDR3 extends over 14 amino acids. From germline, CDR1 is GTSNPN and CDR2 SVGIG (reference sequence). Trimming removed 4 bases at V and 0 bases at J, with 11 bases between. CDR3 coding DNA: TGTGCCTGGAAGGACAGTCCTAGCACAGATACGCAGTATTTT. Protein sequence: CAWKDSPSTDTQYF.

In DNA form, the CDR3 reads TGTGCCAGTAGTCCACAGGGGAGAAGTGGCAATCAGCCCCAGCATTTT. Its translation: CASSPQGRSGNQPQHF. The genes are TRBV19 and TRBJ1-5, with TRBD1 matching over 7 bases. Losses at the gene ends were 5 bases for V and 2 bases for J; bases not matched to a gene: 9. Germline V gene lookup returns CDR1 LNHDA and CDR2 SQIVND (reference sequence). CDR3 length equals 16 residues. The whole variable domain, filled in from reference TRBV19 and TRBJ1-5, reads DGGITQSPKYLFRKEGQNVTLSCEQNLNHDAMYWYRQDPGQGLRLIYYSQIVNDFQKGDIAEGYSVSREKKESFPLTVTSAQKNPTAFYLCASSPQGRSGNQPQHFGDGTRLSIL.

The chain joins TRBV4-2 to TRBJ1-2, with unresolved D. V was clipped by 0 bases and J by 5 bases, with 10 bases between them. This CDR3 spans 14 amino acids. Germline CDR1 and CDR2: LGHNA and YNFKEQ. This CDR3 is CASSQDRRTYGYTF. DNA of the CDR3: TGTGCCAGCAGCCAAGATCGTCGAACTTATGGCTACACCTTC.

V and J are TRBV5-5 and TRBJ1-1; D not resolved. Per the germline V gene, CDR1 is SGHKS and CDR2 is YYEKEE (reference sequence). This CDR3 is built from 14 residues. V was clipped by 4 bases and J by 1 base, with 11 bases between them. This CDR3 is CASSPRGANTEAFF. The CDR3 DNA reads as TGTGCCAGCAGCCCTCGGGGAGCGAACACTGAAGCTTTCTTT. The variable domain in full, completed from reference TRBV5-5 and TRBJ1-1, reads DAGVTQSPTHLIKTRGQQVTLRCSPISGHKSVSWYQQVLGQGPQFIFQYYEKEERGRGNFPDRFSARQFPNYSSELNVNALLLGDSALYLCASSPRGANTEAFFGQGTRLTVV.

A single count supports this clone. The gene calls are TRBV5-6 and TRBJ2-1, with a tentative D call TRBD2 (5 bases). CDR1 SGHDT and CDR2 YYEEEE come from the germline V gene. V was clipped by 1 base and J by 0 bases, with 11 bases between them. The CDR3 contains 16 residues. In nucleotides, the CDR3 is TGTGCCAGCAGCTTGTCCCGCGGGTCCTCCTACAATGAGCAGTTCTTC. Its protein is CASSLSRGSSYNEQFF.

The DNA of the CDR3 is TGTGCCAGCAGCCTTACACTAGGACTAGCGCCCACAGATACGCAGTATTTT. Translating gives CASSLTLGLAPTDTQYF. The genes are TRBV13 and TRBJ2-3; 9 nucleotides match TRBD2. Germline lookup yields CDR1 PRHDT and CDR2 FYEKMQ (reference sequence). The CDR3 has 17 amino acids. The V and J ends lost 5 bases and 2 bases, in that order; junction bases with no gene match: 11.